This TCR beta chain stems from a study of cytomegalovirus exposure and HLA in healthy donors. Study-wide results and limits: Later examination showed HLA-associated TCR beta chains had greater clonal expansion than equally common others. Accurate predictions that matched the HLA-A and HLA-B alleles of most subjects were reportedly made from TCR beta sequences. Being indistinguishable, some V segments were excluded, TRBV6-2 and TRBV6-3 among them.

As regards this clone: Its antigen is still unknown.

PCR was performed using 60 Vbeta and 13 Jbeta primers. TCRdb's copy holds only in-frame clones and misses some; the assay was immunoSEQ multiplex PCR. The sample lists 95,000 or so clones, about 74% occurring once. V lost 3 bases, J lost 0 bases, and 10 bases lay in between. CDR1 is SGDLS, CDR2 YYNGEE, per germline. The CDR3 consists of 15 residues. Sequencing was performed on PBMCs. The receptor was isolated from a woman in her forties or fifties in good health and CMV-seropositive. The chain employs TRBV9 and TRBJ2-1; D is perhaps TRBD2 (6 bases). CDR3 in amino acids: CASSGSGGSYNEQFF. DNA of the CDR3: TGTGCCAGCAGCGGTAGCGGCGGCTCCTACAATGAGCAGTTCTTC.